This T cell receptor beta chain was observed in a study of monozygotic twins with cystic fibrosis. Findings of the study overall: Monozygotic CF twins shared more identical nucleotide clonotypes than unrelated patients.

Generated by immunoSEQ multiplex PCR, the TCRdb table keeps only in-frame clones and is missing some. The table has 20,000 to 30,000 clones, 75% to 95% seen once. In regard to this clone: What it binds is unknown.

The TCR originated in a girl aged 2-10 years with cystic fibrosis. Material: blood.

CDR3 DNA: TGTGCCAGCAGCCATGCCCCGGGACAGGGAGACTACGAGCAGTACTTC. Protein product: CASSHAPGQGDYEQYF. The chain couples TRBV4-2 to TRBJ2-7; 9 bases line up with TRBD1. The CDR3 covers 16 residues. The germline V gene has CDR1 LGHNA and CDR2 YNFKEQ. The V segment lost 3 bases and the J segment 3 bases; nucleotides outside the gene matches: 9.